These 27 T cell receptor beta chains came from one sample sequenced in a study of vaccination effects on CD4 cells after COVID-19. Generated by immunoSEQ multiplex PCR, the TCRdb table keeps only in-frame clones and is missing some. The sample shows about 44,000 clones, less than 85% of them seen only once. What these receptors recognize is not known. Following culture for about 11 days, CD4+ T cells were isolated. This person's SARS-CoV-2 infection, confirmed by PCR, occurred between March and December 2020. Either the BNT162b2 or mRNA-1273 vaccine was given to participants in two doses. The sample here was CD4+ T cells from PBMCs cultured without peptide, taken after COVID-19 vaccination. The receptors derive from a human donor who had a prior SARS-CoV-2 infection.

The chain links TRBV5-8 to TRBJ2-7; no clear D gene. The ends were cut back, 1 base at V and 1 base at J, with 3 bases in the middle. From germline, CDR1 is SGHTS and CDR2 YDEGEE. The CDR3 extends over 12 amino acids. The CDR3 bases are TGTGCCAGCAGCTTGTGGTCCTACGAGCAGTACTTC. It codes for CASSLWSYEQYF.

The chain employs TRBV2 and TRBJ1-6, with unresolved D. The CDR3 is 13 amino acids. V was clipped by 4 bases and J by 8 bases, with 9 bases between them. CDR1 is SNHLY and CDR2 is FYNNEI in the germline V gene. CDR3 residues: CASSGEIDSPLHF. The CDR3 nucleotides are TGTGCCAGCAGTGGCGAAATTGATTCACCCCTCCACTTT.

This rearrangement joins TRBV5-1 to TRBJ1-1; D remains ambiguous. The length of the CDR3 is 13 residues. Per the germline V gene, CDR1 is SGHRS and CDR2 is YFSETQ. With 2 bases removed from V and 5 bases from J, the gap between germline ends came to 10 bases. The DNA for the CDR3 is TGCGCCAGCAGCTTTACTACAGCTACTGAAGCTTTCTTT. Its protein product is CASSFTTATEAFF. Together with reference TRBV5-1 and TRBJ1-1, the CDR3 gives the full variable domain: KAGVTQTPRYLIKTRGQQVTLSCSPISGHRSVSWYQQTPGQGLQFLFEYFSETQRNKGNFPGRFSGRQFSNSRSEMNVSTLELGDSALYLCASSFTTATEAFFGQGTRLTVV.

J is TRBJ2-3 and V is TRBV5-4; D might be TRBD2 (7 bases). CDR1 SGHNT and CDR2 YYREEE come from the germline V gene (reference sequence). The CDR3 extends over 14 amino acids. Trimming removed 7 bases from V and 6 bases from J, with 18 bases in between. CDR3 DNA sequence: TGTGCCAGCGGGAGTGAGGGGGGGAGGGATACGCAGTATTTT. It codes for CASGSEGGRDTQYF. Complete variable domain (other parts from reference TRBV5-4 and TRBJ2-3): ETGVTQSPTHLIKTRGQQVTLRCSSQSGHNTVSWYQQALGQGPQFIFQYYREEENGRGNFPPRFSGLQFPNYSSELNVNALELDDSALYLCASGSEGGRDTQYFGPGTRLTVL.

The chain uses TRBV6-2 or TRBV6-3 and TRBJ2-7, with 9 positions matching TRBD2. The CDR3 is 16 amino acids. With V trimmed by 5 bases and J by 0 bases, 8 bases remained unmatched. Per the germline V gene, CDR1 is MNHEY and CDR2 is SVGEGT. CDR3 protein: CASSRKAGGPSYEQYF. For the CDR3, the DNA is TGTGCCAGCAGTAGGAAAGCGGGAGGCCCCTCCTACGAGCAGTACTTC.

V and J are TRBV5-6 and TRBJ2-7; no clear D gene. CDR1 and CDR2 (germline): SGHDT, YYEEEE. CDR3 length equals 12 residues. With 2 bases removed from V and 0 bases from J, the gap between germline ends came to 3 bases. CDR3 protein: CASSFRSYEQYF. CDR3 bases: TGTGCCAGCAGCTTCCGCTCCTACGAGCAGTACTTC.

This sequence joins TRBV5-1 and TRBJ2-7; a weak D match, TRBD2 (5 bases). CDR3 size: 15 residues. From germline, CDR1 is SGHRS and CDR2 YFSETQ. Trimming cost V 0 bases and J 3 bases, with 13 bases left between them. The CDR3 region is CASSLGTRTVYEQYF. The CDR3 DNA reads TGCGCCAGCAGCTTGGGCACCAGGACTGTCTACGAGCAGTACTTC.

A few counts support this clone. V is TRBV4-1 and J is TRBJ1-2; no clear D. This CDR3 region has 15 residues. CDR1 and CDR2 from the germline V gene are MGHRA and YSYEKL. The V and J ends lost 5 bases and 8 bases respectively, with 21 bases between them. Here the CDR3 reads CASSNRGVAGWGYTF. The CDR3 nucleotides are TGCGCCAGCAGCAATCGGGGTGTTGCAGGTTGGGGCTACACCTTC.

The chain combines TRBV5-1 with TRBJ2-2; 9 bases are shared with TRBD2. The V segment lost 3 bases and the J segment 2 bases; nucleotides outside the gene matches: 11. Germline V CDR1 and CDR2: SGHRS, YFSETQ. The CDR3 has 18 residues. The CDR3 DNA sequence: TGCGCCAGCAGCTCGCGTCCTAGCGGGGCCCCTAACACCGGGGAGCTGTTTTTT. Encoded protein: CASSSRPSGAPNTGELFF.

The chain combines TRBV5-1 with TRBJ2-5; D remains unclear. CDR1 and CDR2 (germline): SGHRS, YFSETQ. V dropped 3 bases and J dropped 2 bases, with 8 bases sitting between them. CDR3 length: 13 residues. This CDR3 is CASSWWGQETQYF. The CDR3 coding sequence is TGCGCCAGCAGCTGGTGGGGACAAGAGACCCAGTACTTC.

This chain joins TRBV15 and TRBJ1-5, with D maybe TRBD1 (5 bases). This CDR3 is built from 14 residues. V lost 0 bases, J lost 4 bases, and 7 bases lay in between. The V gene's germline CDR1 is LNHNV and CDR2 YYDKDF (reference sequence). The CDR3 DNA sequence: TGTGCCACCAGCAGAGACAGGGTAAATCAGCCCCAGCATTTT. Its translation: CATSRDRVNQPQHF.

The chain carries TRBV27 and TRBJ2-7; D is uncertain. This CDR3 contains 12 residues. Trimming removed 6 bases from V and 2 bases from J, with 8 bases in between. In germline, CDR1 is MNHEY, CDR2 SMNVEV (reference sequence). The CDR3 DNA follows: TGTGCCAGCAGACCCAGCCCCTACGAGCAGTACTTC. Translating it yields CASRPSPYEQYF.

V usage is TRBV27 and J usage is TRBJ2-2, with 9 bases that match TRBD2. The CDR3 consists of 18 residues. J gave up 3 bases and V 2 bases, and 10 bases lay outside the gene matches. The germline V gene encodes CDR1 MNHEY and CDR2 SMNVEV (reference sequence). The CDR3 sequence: CASSLGPRGRGDTGELFF. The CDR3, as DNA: TGTGCCAGCAGTTTAGGCCCTCGCGGGAGGGGGGACACCGGGGAGCTGTTTTTT.

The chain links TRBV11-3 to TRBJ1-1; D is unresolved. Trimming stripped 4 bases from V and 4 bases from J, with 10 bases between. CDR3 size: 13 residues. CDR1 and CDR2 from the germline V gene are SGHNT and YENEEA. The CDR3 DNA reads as TGTGCCAGCAGCTCAACAGTGGGCACTGAAGCTTTCTTT. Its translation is CASSSTVGTEAFF.

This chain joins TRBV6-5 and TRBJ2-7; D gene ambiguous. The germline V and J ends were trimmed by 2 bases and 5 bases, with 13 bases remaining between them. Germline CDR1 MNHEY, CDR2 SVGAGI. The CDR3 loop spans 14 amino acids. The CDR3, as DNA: TGTGCCAGCAGTTACCTAAACCGGGCAAACGAGCAGTACTTC. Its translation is CASSYLNRANEQYF.

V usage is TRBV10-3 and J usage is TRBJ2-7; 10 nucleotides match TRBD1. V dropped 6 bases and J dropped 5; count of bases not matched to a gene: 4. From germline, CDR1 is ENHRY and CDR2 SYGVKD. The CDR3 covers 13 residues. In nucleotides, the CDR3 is TGTGCCATCAGAGGACAGGGGGAGGACGAGCAGTACTTC. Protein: CAIRGQGEDEQYF.

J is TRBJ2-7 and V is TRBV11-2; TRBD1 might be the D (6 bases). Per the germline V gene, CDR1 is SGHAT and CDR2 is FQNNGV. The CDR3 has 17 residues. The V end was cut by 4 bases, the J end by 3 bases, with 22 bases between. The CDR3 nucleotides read TGTGCCAGCAGCTCTCGCGACAGGATCCCCACCTACTACGAGCAGTACTTC. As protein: CASSSRDRIPTYYEQYF.

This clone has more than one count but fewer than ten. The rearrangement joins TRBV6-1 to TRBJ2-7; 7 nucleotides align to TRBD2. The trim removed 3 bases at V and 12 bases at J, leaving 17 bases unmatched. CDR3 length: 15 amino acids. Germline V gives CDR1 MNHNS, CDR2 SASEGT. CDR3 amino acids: CASSDEGRVPGLAYF. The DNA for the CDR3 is TGTGCCAGCAGTGATGAGGGGAGGGTACCCGGGTTAGCGTACTTC.

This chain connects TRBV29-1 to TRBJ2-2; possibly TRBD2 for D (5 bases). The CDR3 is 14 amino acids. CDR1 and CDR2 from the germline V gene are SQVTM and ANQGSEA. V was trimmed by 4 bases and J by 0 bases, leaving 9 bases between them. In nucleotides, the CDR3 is TGCAGCGTTGGATGGGGAGCGAACACCGGGGAGCTGTTTTTT. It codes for CSVGWGANTGELFF.

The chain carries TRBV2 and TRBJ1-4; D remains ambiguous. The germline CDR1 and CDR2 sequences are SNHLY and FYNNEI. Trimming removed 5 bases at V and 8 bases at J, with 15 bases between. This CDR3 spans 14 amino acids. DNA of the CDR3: TGTGCCAGCAGTTACTATGGGGTTGCAGAAAAACTGTTTTTT. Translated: CASSYYGVAEKLFF.

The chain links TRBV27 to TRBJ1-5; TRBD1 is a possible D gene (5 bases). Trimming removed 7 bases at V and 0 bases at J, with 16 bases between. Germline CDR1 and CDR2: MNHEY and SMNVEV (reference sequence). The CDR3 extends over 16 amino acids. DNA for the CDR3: TGTGCCAGCAAACCCGTGAGGGGCCCTAGCAATCAGCCCCAGCATTTT. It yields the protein CASKPVRGPSNQPQHF.

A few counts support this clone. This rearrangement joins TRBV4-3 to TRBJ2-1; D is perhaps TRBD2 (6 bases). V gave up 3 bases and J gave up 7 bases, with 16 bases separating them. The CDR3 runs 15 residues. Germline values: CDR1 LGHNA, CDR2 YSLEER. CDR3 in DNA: TGCGCCAGCAGCCAGGAACCCTGGGCGGGAAATGAGCAGTTCTTC. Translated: CASSQEPWAGNEQFF.

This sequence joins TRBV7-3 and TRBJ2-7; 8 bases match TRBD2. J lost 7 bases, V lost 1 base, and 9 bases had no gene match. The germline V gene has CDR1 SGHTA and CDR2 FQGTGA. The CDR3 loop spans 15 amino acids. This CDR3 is CASSLNAAGVGEQYF. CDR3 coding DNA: TGTGCCAGCAGCTTAAACGCAGCGGGGGTTGGGGAGCAGTACTTC.

The CDR3 reads CASSPYGGLREKLFF. The CDR3 DNA follows: TGTGCCAGCTCACCGTACGGGGGGCTAAGGGAAAAACTGTTTTTT. This chain uses TRBV18 with TRBJ1-4, with D possibly TRBD1 on 6 matching bases. The CDR3 is 15 amino acids. Germline V gene lookup returns CDR1 KGHSH and CDR2 LQKENI. V was clipped by 3 bases and J by 8 bases, with 16 bases between them.

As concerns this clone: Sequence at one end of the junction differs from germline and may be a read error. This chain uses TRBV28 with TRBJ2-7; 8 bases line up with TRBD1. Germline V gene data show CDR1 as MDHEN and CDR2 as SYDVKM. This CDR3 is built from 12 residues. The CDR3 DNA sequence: TGTGCCAGCAGCAGGGGGCGATACGGGCAGTACTTC. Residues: CASSRGRYGQYF.

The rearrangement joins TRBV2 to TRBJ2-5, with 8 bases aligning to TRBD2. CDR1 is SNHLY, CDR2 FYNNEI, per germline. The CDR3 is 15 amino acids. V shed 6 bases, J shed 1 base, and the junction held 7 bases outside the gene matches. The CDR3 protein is CASSYSGEGQETQYF. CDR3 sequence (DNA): TGTGCCAGCAGCTATAGCGGGGAGGGCCAAGAGACCCAGTACTTC.

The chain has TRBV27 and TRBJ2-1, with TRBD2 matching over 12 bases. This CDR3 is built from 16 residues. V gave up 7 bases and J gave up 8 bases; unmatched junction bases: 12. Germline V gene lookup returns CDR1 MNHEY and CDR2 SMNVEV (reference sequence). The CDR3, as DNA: TGTGCCAGCACCGCCCACGCTAGCGGGGGGGCTTATGAGCAGTTCTTC. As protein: CASTAHASGGAYEQFF.